Listed below are T cell receptor beta chains from one sample, sequenced in a study of blood T cell repertoires in COVID-19. Assay: immunoSEQ multiplex PCR; the TCRdb copy retains only in-frame clones and omits some. The sample lists 120,000 to 150,000 clones, about 91% occurring once. Sequencing was carried out using peripheral blood. These receptors were obtained from a human donor in a cohort sampled during active COVID-19. The CDR3 runs from the conserved cysteine through the conserved F or W. The order of the fields is V gene, CDR3 protein.

v_call: TRBV6-5
cdr3_aa: CASSYSGGRPYEQYF

v_call: TRBV3-1/TRBV3-2
cdr3_aa: CASSQERARGPGELFF

v_call: TRBV4-3
cdr3_aa: CASSRVTGSGNEQYF

v_call: TRBV9
cdr3_aa: CASSVAGVRTDTQYF

v_call: TRBV19
cdr3_aa: CASSPRQGAYEQYF

v_call: TRBV5-1
cdr3_aa: CASSLGGHSGANVLTF

v_call: TRBV9
cdr3_aa: CASSVGWQPTEAFF

v_call: TRBV2
cdr3_aa: CASRTQGFYEQYF

v_call: TRBV4-1
cdr3_aa: CASSQDRSGGDGYTF

v_call: TRBV27
cdr3_aa: CASSLGGGTYEQYF

v_call: TRBV3-1/TRBV3-2
cdr3_aa: CASSQSLGSNEQFF

v_call: TRBV20-1
cdr3_aa: CSASLGGKDAKNIQYF

v_call: TRBV30
cdr3_aa: CAWKAAGGSYNEQFF

v_call: TRBV6-1
cdr3_aa: CASSESQGSFNEQFF

v_call: TRBV7-3
cdr3_aa: CASSLMARGTNSPLHF

v_call: TRBV2
cdr3_aa: CASSEGLTRGSDNEQFF

v_call: TRBV7-2
cdr3_aa: CASSLSRGPNEQFF

v_call: TRBV18
cdr3_aa: CASSPSAQGVNEKLFF

v_call: TRBV19
cdr3_aa: CASSSGQGVEQYF

v_call: TRBV18
cdr3_aa: CASSASGGPEKLFF

v_call: TRBV5-8
cdr3_aa: CASNRGDTQYF

v_call: TRBV19
cdr3_aa: CASSLGTNNEQYF

v_call: TRBV5-1
cdr3_aa: CASSLKTGANTGELFF

v_call: TRBV19
cdr3_aa: CASSPQVGASYEQYF

v_call: TRBV13
cdr3_aa: CASSTREVLTREQYF